One sample yielded the 10 T cell receptor beta chains listed below, sequenced in a study of tumor and adjacent non-tumor tissue in lung cancer. Three rounds of nested PCR, following a modified ARM-PCR protocol, produced the TCRbeta library. TCRdb used MiXCR to reprocess the multiplex PCR reads, holding one entry per CDR3 protein. The repertoire holds 70,000 to 90,000 distinct CDR3 sequences, with roughly 70% as singletons. No cell sorting was done before RNA was extracted from the tissue. This non-tumor lung sample came from over 3 cm beyond the tumor edge. Sequencing was carried out using distant non-tumor lung tissue. The receptors here all came from a woman in her forties or fifties with non-small cell lung cancer.

In regard to this clonotype: Germline and junction disagree at one end, which may indicate a read error. The chain joins TRBV6-1 to TRBJ2-1; D unresolved. The CDR3 sequence is 15 residues long. Germline V CDR1 and CDR2: MNHNS, SASEGT. The CDR3 bases are TGTGCCAGCAGTGGCGGTCGCAGTGCCTACAATAAGCAGTTCTTC. Translation: CASSGGRSAYNKQFF.

Regarding this clonotype: An end of the junction differs from the germline gene, which may be a read error. The chain employs TRBV7-9 and TRBJ2-2; D may be TRBD1 (5 bases). Germline V gene lookup returns CDR1 SEHNR and CDR2 FQNEAQ (reference sequence). The CDR3 covers 12 residues. In DNA form, the CDR3 reads TGTACCAGCAGGGTACAGGCCGGGGAGCTGTTTTTT. This sequence encodes CTSRVQAGELFF.

V is TRBV24-1 and J is TRBJ2-1, with a possible D match to TRBD1 (5 bases). CDR1 and CDR2 (germline): KGHDR, SFDVKD. Between the trimmed V and J ends, which lost 1 base and 4 bases, there was a span of 10 bases. There are 15 residues in the CDR3. CDR3 nucleotides: TGTGCCACCAGTGATTTTGGGGCCGGATACAATGAGCAGTTCTTC. As protein: CATSDFGAGYNEQFF.

As regards this clonotype: At one of its ends the junction is not consistent with the germline gene, which may arise from a read error. The chain joins TRBV11-2 to TRBJ2-1; TRBD2 is a possible D gene (6 bases). The CDR3 length is 14 residues. Germline CDR1 is SGHAT and CDR2 is FQNNGV. The CDR3 region is CASSLTLLAGKQSF. Written as DNA, the CDR3 is TGTGCCAGCAGCTTAACACTCTTGGCGGGAAAGCAATCATTC.

This clonotype came up many times. This chain connects TRBV29-1 to TRBJ2-5; D unclear. V was pared by 6 bases and J by 4 bases, with 12 bases between. Per the germline V gene, CDR1 is SQVTM and CDR2 is ANQGSEA. This CDR3 has 12 amino acids. CDR3 sequence reads: CSVVENVETQYF. CDR3 in DNA: TGCAGCGTCGTCGAAAACGTAGAGACCCAGTACTTC.

With regard to this clonotype: One end of the junction fails to match germline, which may point to a read error. The V call is TRBV11-1, the J call TRBJ2-3; D unclear. The CDR3 loop spans 14 amino acids. In germline, CDR1 is SGHAT, CDR2 FQDESV (reference sequence). In nucleotides, the CDR3 is TGTACCAGCAGCCCGCGGACCTCCACAGATACACAGTGTTTT. Its translation: CTSSPRTSTDTQCF.

This clonotype was detected ten times or more. The V call is TRBV20-1, the J call TRBJ2-5, with D maybe TRBD1 (5 bases). CDR3 length: 12 residues. The germline V gene encodes CDR1 DFQATT and CDR2 SNEGSKA (reference sequence). With 7 bases removed from V and 0 bases from J, the gap between germline ends came to 9 bases. CDR3 region: CSGRQNQETQYF. In DNA, the CDR3 is TGCAGTGGCCGACAGAACCAAGAGACCCAGTACTTC.

Concerning this clonotype itself: In this CDR3 the conserved last residue, phenylalanine or tryptophan, is missing, so a read error is likely. It is unclear where the CDR3 begins or ends on the DNA, so no DNA is shown, and the CDR3 is as TCRdb lists it. The chain combines TRBV11-2 with TRBJ2-7. Germline V gene sequence: CDR1 SGHAT, CDR2 FQNNGV. The CDR3 length is 13 residues, termini included. The CDR3 sequence is CASSLAAGCEEYL.

As to this clonotype: One end of the junction is discordant with germline, which a read error may explain. The V and J genes are TRBV5-6 and TRBJ2-3, with 8 bases aligning to TRBD1. The CDR3 sequence is 17 residues long. Germline V gene lookup returns CDR1 SGHDT and CDR2 YYEEEE. CDR3 nucleotide sequence: TGTGCCAACAGCTTGGCCGGCAGGGGGCTTGAGACAGATACGCAGTATTTT. Amino acids: CANSLAGRGLETDTQYF.

With regard to this clonotype: One junction end disagrees with the germline gene, perhaps due to a read error. J is TRBJ2-1 and V is TRBV5-8; D gene unclear. Per the germline V gene, CDR1 is SGHTS and CDR2 is YDEGEE. The CDR3 totals 12 residues. Written as DNA, the CDR3 is TGTGCCAGCTGCTTGGATGGGAATGAGCAGTTCTTC. Protein: CASCLDGNEQFF.